The 9 T cell receptor beta chains below come from one sample, sequenced in a study of regulatory T cells in long-lasting Graves disease. As to time point: newly diagnosed GD, antithyroid drugs for less than 3 months. PBMC-derived RNA was used for the TCR library. Construction of the TCR beta libraries employed iRepertoire HTBI primers in conjunction with Arm-PCR of CDR3 regions. TCRdb re-derived calls from the multiplex PCR reads in MiXCR, one entry per CDR3 protein. Among 350,000 to 550,000 distinct CDR3 sequences listed, about 14% were seen once. These data are also associated with another study on T cells in Graves' hyperthyroidism and ophthalmopathy.

This specimen was peripheral blood mononuclear cells (PBMCs), taken at new diagnosis, from a patient treated with antithyroid drugs. Source of these receptors: a woman in her forties or fifties with Graves disease.

This clonotype was observed many times. The CDR3 reads CASSLLVGGPDTQYF. The CDR3 DNA reads TGTGCCAGCAGTTTATTAGTGGGAGGCCCAGATACGCAGTATTTT. This chain connects TRBV28 to TRBJ2-3, with D perhaps TRBD2 (6 bases). V lost 1 base and J lost 4, with 12 bases in between. Germline lookup yields CDR1 MDHEN and CDR2 SYDVKM. CDR3 length: 15 amino acids.

Worth noting for this clonotype: This may be a read error, as it is one base from a much larger clone. This sequence joins TRBV12-3 or TRBV12-4 and TRBJ2-7; 8 bases match TRBD2. Germline trimming cut 1 base from V and 7 bases from J; bases unmatched to any gene: 6. The CDR3 extends over 14 amino acids. CDR3 loop: CASSLERGLGEQYF. The CDR3 nucleotides are TGTGCCAGCAGTTTAGAGCGGGGGTTGGGGGAGCAGTACTTC.

This clonotype has just a few counts. CDR3 amino acids: CASSQDWDRDSNQPQHF. The CDR3 coding sequence is TGTGCCAGCAGCCAAGATTGGGACAGGGATAGCAATCAGCCCCAGCATTTT. This chain connects TRBV4-2 to TRBJ1-5; TRBD1 matches at 9 bases. The germline gives CDR1 LGHNA, CDR2 YNFKEQ. The CDR3 has 17 residues. V was clipped by 0 bases and J by 0 bases; unmatched bases: 3.

The table lists this clonotype with many counts. This rearrangement joins TRBV29-1 to TRBJ1-1; weak D call: TRBD1 (6 bases). Germline loops: CDR1 SQVTM, CDR2 ANQGSEA. There are 13 residues in the CDR3. V lost 7 bases to trimming and J lost 0 bases, with 12 bases between them. The CDR3 loop is CSAGGQLNTEAFF. Written as DNA, the CDR3 is TGCAGCGCCGGAGGACAGCTGAACACTGAAGCTTTCTTT.

The sample holds a few counts of this clonotype. The chain joins TRBV9 to TRBJ2-5; 8 nucleotides match TRBD1. The CDR3 runs 15 residues. The germline gives CDR1 SGDLS, CDR2 YYNGEE. With V trimmed by 0 bases and J by 4 bases, 5 bases remained unmatched. Here the CDR3 reads CASSVEGRGRETQYF. The CDR3 DNA reads as TGTGCCAGCAGCGTAGAAGGCAGGGGGCGAGAGACCCAGTACTTC.

In the case of this clonotype: A much more abundant neighbour one base away suggests this may be a read error. The gene calls are TRBV10-3 and TRBJ2-5; D perhaps matches TRBD2 (6 bases). The ends were cut back, 2 bases at V and 9 bases at J, with 16 bases in the middle. In germline, CDR1 is ENHRY, CDR2 SYGVKD. CDR3 size: 14 residues. CDR3 nucleotides: TGTGCCATCAGTGAGACAGGCACCAGGGAGGCCCAGTACTTC. Its protein is CAISETGTREAQYF.

This clonotype was counted only a few times. V gene TRBV3-1 combines with J gene TRBJ1-2; D not certain. The CDR3 is made up of 12 amino acids. The germline V and J ends were trimmed by 1 base and 7 bases, with 7 bases remaining between them. Germline values: CDR1 LGHDT, CDR2 YNNKEL (reference sequence). The CDR3 region has the DNA TGTGCCAGCAGCCAAGGATGGGGTGGCTACACCTTC. It specifies CASSQGWGGYTF.

This clonotype was counted a few times. V is TRBV7-9 and J is TRBJ2-7, with 7 bases matching TRBD2. V shed 3 bases, J shed 2 bases, and the junction held 7 bases outside the gene matches. Per the germline V gene, CDR1 is SEHNR and CDR2 is FQNEAQ (reference sequence). This CDR3 region has 15 residues. CDR3 DNA: TGTGCCAGCAGCTTGGGGGGAGGGGCGACCTACGAGCAGTACTTC. Protein: CASSLGGGATYEQYF. The variable domain in full, with the rest retrieved from reference TRBV7-9 and TRBJ2-7, is DTGVSQNPRHKITKRGQNVTFRCDPISEHNRLYWYRQTLGQGPEFLTYFQNEAQLEKSRLLSDRFSAERPKGSFSTLEIQRTEQGDSAMYLCASSLGGGATYEQYFGPGTRLTVT.

In its sample, this clonotype was seen once. The chain carries TRBV19 and TRBJ2-1; no definite D call. The V end lost 3 bases, the J end lost 11 bases, and 8 bases lay between the germline ends. The germline V gene has CDR1 LNHDA and CDR2 SQIVND (reference sequence). The CDR3 totals 11 residues. Here the CDR3 reads CASSITAKQFF. The CDR3 coding sequence is TGTGCCAGTAGTATTACGGCAAAGCAGTTCTTC.